This T cell receptor beta chain derives from a study of T cell changes during pregnancy in multiple sclerosis. The CDR3 totals 14 residues. Germline V CDR1 and CDR2: LNHDA, SQIVND (reference sequence). Trimming took off 7 bases at V and 1 base at J, with 11 bases between the two ends. Produced via immunoSEQ multiplex PCR; TCRdb's table is partial and in-frame only. The sample shows fewer than 90,000 clones, roughly 93% of them seen only once. The chain recombines TRBV19 with TRBJ2-1; D ambiguous. Sequencing was performed on peripheral blood, taken in the third trimester of pregnancy. This sequence was found in a female donor with multiple sclerosis, enrolled in a pregnancy study. Here the CDR3 reads CASNEAASYNEQFF. In nucleotides, the CDR3 is TGTGCCAGTAACGAGGCGGCTTCCTACAATGAGCAGTTCTTC.